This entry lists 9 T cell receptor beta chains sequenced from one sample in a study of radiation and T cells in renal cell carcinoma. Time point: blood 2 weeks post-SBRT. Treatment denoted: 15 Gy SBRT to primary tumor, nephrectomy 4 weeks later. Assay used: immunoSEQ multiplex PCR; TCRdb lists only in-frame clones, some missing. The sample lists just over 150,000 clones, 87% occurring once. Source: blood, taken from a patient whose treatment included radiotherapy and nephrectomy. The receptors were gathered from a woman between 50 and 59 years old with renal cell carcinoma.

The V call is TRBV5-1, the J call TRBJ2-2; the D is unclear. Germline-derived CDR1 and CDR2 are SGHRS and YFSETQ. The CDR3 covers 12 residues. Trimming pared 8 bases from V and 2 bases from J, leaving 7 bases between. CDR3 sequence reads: CASNPNTGELFF. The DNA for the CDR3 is TGCGCCAGTAACCCTAACACCGGGGAGCTGTTTTTT.

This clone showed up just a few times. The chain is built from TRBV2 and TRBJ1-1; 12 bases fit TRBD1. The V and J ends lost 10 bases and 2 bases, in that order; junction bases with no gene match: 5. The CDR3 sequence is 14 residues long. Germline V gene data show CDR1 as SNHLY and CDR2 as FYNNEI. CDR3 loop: CATGTGGINTEAFF. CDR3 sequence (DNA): TGTGCCACCGGGACAGGGGGCATTAACACTGAAGCTTTCTTT.

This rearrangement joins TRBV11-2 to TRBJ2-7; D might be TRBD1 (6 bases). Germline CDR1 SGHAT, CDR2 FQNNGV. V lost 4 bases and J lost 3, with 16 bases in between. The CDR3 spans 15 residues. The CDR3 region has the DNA TGTGCCAGCAGCTCGCTCCGGGACACCTTCTACGAGCAGTACTTC. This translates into CASSSLRDTFYEQYF.

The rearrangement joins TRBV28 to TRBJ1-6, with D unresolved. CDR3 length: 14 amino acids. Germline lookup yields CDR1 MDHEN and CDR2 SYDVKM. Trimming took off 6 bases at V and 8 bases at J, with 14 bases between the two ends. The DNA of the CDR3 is TGTGCCAGCAGACCGGGTCCCCCAGATTCACCCCTCCACTTT. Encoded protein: CASRPGPPDSPLHF.

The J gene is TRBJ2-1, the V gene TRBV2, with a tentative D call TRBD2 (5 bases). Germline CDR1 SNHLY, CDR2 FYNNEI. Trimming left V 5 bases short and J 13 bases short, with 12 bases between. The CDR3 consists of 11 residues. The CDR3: CASSPLRVQFF. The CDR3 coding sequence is TGTGCCAGCAGTCCCTTGAGGGTACAGTTCTTC. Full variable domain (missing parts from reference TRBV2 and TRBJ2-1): EPEVTQTPSHQVTQMGQEVILRCVPISNHLYFYWYRQILGQKVEFLVSFYNNEISEKSEIFDDQFSVERPDGSNFTLKIRSTKLEDSAMYFCASSPLRVQFFGPGTRLTVL.

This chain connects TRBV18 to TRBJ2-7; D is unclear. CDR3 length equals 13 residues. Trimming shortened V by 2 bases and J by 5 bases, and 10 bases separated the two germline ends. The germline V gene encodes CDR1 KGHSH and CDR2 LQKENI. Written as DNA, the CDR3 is TGTGCCAGCTCACCAACAGTAGCCGACGAGCAGTACTTC. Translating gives CASSPTVADEQYF.

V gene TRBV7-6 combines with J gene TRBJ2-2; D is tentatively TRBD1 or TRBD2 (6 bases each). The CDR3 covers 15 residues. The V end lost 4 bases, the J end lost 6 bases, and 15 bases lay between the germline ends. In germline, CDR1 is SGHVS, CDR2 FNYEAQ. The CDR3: CASSSPGGRAGELFF. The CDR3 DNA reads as TGTGCCAGCAGCTCGCCCGGGGGCAGGGCCGGGGAGCTGTTTTTT.

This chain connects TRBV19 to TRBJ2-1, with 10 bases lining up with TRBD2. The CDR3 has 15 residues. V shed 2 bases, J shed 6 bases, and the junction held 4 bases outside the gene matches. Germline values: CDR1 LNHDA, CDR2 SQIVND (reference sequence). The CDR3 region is CASSILAGAPNEQFF. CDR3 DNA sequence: TGTGCCAGTAGTATACTAGCGGGGGCACCCAATGAGCAGTTCTTC.

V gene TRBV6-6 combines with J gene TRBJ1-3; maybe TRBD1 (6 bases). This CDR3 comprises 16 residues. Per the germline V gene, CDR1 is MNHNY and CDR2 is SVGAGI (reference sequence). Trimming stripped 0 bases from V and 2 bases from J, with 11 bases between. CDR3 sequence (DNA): TGTGCCAGCAGTTACTCGATGGGGGGGCCTGGAAACACCATATATTTT. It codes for CASSYSMGGPGNTIYF.